A selection of T cell receptor beta chains follows, all from one sample in a study of response to subunit inactivated influenza vaccine. TCRdb reanalysed the RT-PCR reads using MiXCR and keeps one entry per CDR3 protein. The sample includes 500,000 to 650,000 distinct CDR3 sequences, 7.5% to 8.5% of them seen just once. The sequencing used PBMCs from blood, collected around 25 months after vaccination. All receptors derive from a man aged 50-75 years who received an inactivated influenza vaccine. CDR3s include the opening cysteine and the closing phenylalanine or tryptophan. D genes are given only for firm matches. The listing skips clone size in some rows; elsewhere it reads once, few, many or a size class.

D,size,J,V,CDR3,DNA
TRBD2,many,TRBJ2-5,TRBV5-1,CASSSGLDGTQYF,TGCGCCAGCAGCTCGGGACTAGATGGGACCCAGTACTTC
NA,NA,TRBJ1-3,TRBV3-1,CASSPEQGSGNTIYF,TGTGCCAGCAGCCCCGAACAGGGCTCTGGAAACACCATATATTTT
TRBD1,NA,TRBJ1-3,TRBV5-6,CASTRELGQGGDTIYF,TGTGCCAGCACTAGGGAGTTGGGACAGGGCGGAGACACCATATATTTT
NA,many,TRBJ1-1,TRBV20-1,CSATLLGEMNTEAFF,TGCAGTGCTACCCTCCTGGGGGAAATGAACACTGAAGCTTTCTTT
TRBD2,NA,TRBJ2-5,TRBV20-1,CSARDRRLALQETQYF,TGCAGTGCTAGAGATCGAAGACTAGCCCTCCAAGAGACCCAGTACTTC
NA,NA,TRBJ1-1,TRBV6-1,CASSVRRNTEAFF,TGTGCCAGCAGTGTCCGGCGGAACACTGAAGCTTTCTTT
NA,many,TRBJ2-5,TRBV5-4,CASRSGYGVYQGETQYF,TGTGCCAGCAGATCGGGGTACGGGGTCTACCAGGGGGAGACCCAGTACTTC
NA,many,TRBJ2-3,TRBV5-8,CASNVGRSTDTQYF,TGTGCCAGCAACGTGGGGAGGAGCACAGATACGCAGTATTTT
NA,NA,TRBJ2-7,TRBV4-3,CASSQTQGSVDEQYF,TGCGCCAGCAGCCAAACACAGGGTAGTGTAGACGAGCAGTACTTC
TRBD2,few,TRBJ2-3,TRBV9,CASSEHGTSGDTQYF,TGTGCCAGCAGCGAACATGGGACTAGCGGAGATACGCAGTATTTT
NA,NA,TRBJ1-1,TRBV7-2,CASSLIGRANTEAFF,TGTGCCAGCAGCCTTATCGGTCGGGCGAACACTGAAGCTTTCTTT
NA,NA,TRBJ2-5,TRBV18,CASSPAGFGETQYF,TGTGCCAGCTCACCCGCAGGGTTTGGGGAGACCCAGTACTTC
TRBD1,few,TRBJ2-1,TRBV20-1,CSARTDRDDNEQFF,TGCAGTGCGAGGACCGACAGGGACGACAATGAGCAGTTCTTC
NA,NA,TRBJ2-1,TRBV11-3,CASSLDRSHEQFF,TGTGCCAGCAGCTTAGATCGGAGTCATGAGCAGTTCTTC
NA,many,TRBJ2-7,TRBV6-5,CASRGFSSLFYEQYF,TGTGCCAGCAGAGGTTTCTCGTCCCTCTTCTACGAGCAGTACTTC
NA,few,TRBJ1-5,TRBV20-1,CSAKGTSNQPQHF,TGCAGTGCCAAAGGTACTAGCAATCAGCCCCAGCATTTT
NA,few,TRBJ2-7,TRBV4-2,CASSQDRRGQYEQYF,TGTGCCAGCAGCCAAGATCGACGGGGGCAATACGAGCAGTACTTC
NA,NA,TRBJ2-3,TRBV6-4,CASSDLGGTQYF,TGTGCCAGCAGTGACCTTGGAGGGACGCAGTATTTT
NA,few,TRBJ2-5,TRBV10-3,CAISGRGETQYF,TGTGCCATCAGTGGACGAGGAGAGACCCAGTACTTC
TRBD2,NA,TRBJ2-7,TRBV20-1,CSARVTSGRDEQYF,TGCAGTGCTAGAGTAACTAGCGGGCGGGACGAGCAGTACTTC
NA,NA,TRBJ1-6,TRBV12-3/TRBV12-4,CASSSGADSPLHF,TGTGCCAGCAGTTCGGGAGCAGATTCACCCCTCCACTTT
TRBD2,few,TRBJ2-2,TRBV20-1,CSAIPGTSGPTGELFF,TGCAGTGCCATCCCGGGGACTAGCGGGCCCACCGGGGAGCTGTTTTTT
TRBD1,many,TRBJ1-5,TRBV6-4,CASSESYRGGQPQHF,TGTGCCAGCAGTGAGTCCTACAGGGGAGGACAGCCCCAGCATTTT
NA,NA,TRBJ2-7,TRBV19,CASSTPNPGTPSYEQYF,TGTGCCAGTAGTACGCCAAATCCCGGGACACCCTCCTACGAGCAGTACTTC
NA,few,TRBJ1-1,TRBV30,CAWKRIGSSVFF,TGTGCCTGGAAGAGGATAGGTTCTTCGGTTTTCTTT
NA,NA,TRBJ2-7,TRBV7-9,CASSLSLGSEQYF,TGTGCCAGCAGCTTATCTTTAGGCAGCGAGCAGTACTTC
NA,many,TRBJ1-1,TRBV20-1,CSASPFGSNTEAFF,TGCAGTGCTAGCCCCTTTGGGTCGAACACTGAAGCTTTCTTT
NA,many,TRBJ2-3,TRBV28,CASSPPGVDTQYF,TGTGCCAGCAGTCCCCCGGGGGTAGATACGCAGTATTTT
NA,many,TRBJ1-5,TRBV10-3,CAIRTDRDQPQHF,TGTGCCATCAGGACCGACAGAGATCAGCCCCAGCATTTT
TRBD2,many,TRBJ2-1,TRBV7-9,CASGRGDAYNEQFF,TGTGCCAGCGGGCGGGGGGACGCCTACAATGAGCAGTTCTTC
NA,many,TRBJ2-2,TRBV6-1,CASSEGWSTGELFF,TGTGCCAGCAGTGAAGGATGGAGCACCGGGGAGCTGTTTTTT
NA,few,TRBJ2-3,TRBV29-1,CSVESGGTDTQYF,TGCAGCGTTGAATCGGGGGGCACAGATACGCAGTATTTT
TRBD1,NA,TRBJ2-3,TRBV12-3/TRBV12-4,CASSLLTGGFSTDTQYF,TGTGCCAGCAGTTTACTAACAGGGGGATTTAGCACAGATACGCAGTATTTT
TRBD2,many,TRBJ2-7,TRBV20-1,CSAPLAGAFYEQYF,TGCAGTGCACCACTAGCGGGAGCCTTCTACGAGCAGTACTTC
NA,few,TRBJ2-1,TRBV5-1,CASKPDSGYNEQFF,TGCGCCAGCAAACCGGACTCGGGCTACAATGAGCAGTTCTTC